Each of the 14 T cell receptor beta chains below was sequenced from the same sample in a study of T cell repertoires in cytomegalovirus infection. TCRdb itself ran the reads through MiXCR, one entry per CDR3 protein. This table has 150,000 to 200,000 distinct CDR3 sequences, around an eighth appearing once. Sequencing input: PBMCs. These receptors were taken from a human donor in good health (CMV status not recorded). Some clones in this sample may be carry-over from other donors' samples.

This clonotype was recorded a few times. The chain combines TRBV20-1 with TRBJ1-1, with D possibly being TRBD1 (5 bases). There are 16 residues in the CDR3. Trimming cost V 1 base and J 1 base, with 16 bases left between them. Germline CDR1 and CDR2: DFQATT and SNEGSKA (reference sequence). CDR3 nucleotide sequence: TGCAGTGCTAGAGTCCATCGGGGACTCAAGAACACTGAAGCTTTCTTT. Translated: CSARVHRGLKNTEAFF.

The gene calls are TRBV28 and TRBJ2-2, with TRBD1 matching over 7 bases. In germline, CDR1 is MDHEN, CDR2 SYDVKM. The CDR3 has 15 residues. After removal of 7 bases from V and 2 bases from J, the junction contained 7 bases not matched to a gene. DNA of the CDR3: TGTGCCAGCACCCTTGGACAGGCCAACACCGGGGAGCTGTTTTTT. Translated: CASTLGQANTGELFF.

This clonotype was observed at least ten times. V is TRBV7-2 and J is TRBJ1-4; TRBD1 matches at 8 bases. J gave up 0 bases and V 5 bases, and 11 bases lay outside the gene matches. The germline gives CDR1 SGHTA, CDR2 FQGNSA. The CDR3 spans 18 residues. This CDR3 reads CASSARTGLGATNEKLFF. The CDR3 region has the DNA TGTGCCAGCAGCGCCCGGACAGGGCTTGGTGCAACTAATGAAAAACTGTTTTTT.

This clonotype was seen only a few times. This sequence joins TRBV7-9 and TRBJ2-5; D assignment may be TRBD1 or TRBD2 (5 bases each). From germline, CDR1 is SEHNR and CDR2 FQNEAQ (reference sequence). The CDR3 is 15 residues long. The V end was cut by 2 bases, the J end by 1 base, with 11 bases between. CDR3 residues: CASSLSGTTQETQYF. The CDR3 DNA is TGTGCCAGCAGCTTATCCGGGACCACCCAAGAGACCCAGTACTTC.

This clonotype showed up many times. The gene calls are TRBV7-2 and TRBJ1-1; 7 bases agree with TRBD1. V was pared by 11 bases and J by 2 bases, with 8 bases of the junction left unmatched. The germline V gene encodes CDR1 SGHTA and CDR2 FQGNSA. The CDR3 is 13 amino acids. CDR3 sequence: CASRGDRNTEAFF. Here the CDR3 DNA reads TGTGCCTCCAGGGGGGACAGAAACACTGAAGCTTTCTTT.

The chain is built from TRBV6-2 or TRBV6-3 and TRBJ1-5, with 7 bases matching TRBD1. The J call is doubtful: the DNA matches TRBJ2-3 better. The germline gives CDR1 MNHEY, CDR2 SVGEGT. This CDR3 region has 15 residues. CDR3 nucleotides: TGTGCCAGCAGTTCGGACAGGAACGGCTATCAGCCCCAGTATTTT. Its protein product is CASSSDRNGYQPQYF.

Comment on this clonotype: This could be a read error, since a much larger clone is one nucleotide away. The CDR3 DNA reads TGTTCCAGCAGTGAATTCGGACAGGGTATATACGAGCAGTACTTC. This sequence encodes CSSSEFGQGIYEQYF. The V and J genes are TRBV25-1 and TRBJ2-7; 8 bases are shared with TRBD1. The germline V gene encodes CDR1 MGHDK and CDR2 SYGVNS. The CDR3 consists of 15 residues.

The chain combines TRBV7-3 with TRBJ2-3; 7 bases are shared with TRBD2. The CDR3 totals 16 residues. V was pared by 3 bases and J by 1 base, with 7 bases of the junction left unmatched. Per the germline V gene, CDR1 is SGHTA and CDR2 is FQGTGA. In DNA, the CDR3 is TGTGCCAGCAGCTTTGGGGCTCTAGCGGGCACAGATACGCAGTATTTT. Translating it yields CASSFGALAGTDTQYF.

This clonotype was seen at least ten times. The gene calls are TRBV19 and TRBJ1-1; 9 bases fit TRBD1. V shed 4 bases, J shed 3 bases, and the junction held 6 bases outside the gene matches. The germline V gene encodes CDR1 LNHDA and CDR2 SQIVND (reference sequence). CDR3 size: 15 residues. The CDR3 loop reads CASSTQRTGDTEAFF. CDR3 DNA sequence: TGTGCCAGTAGTACTCAACGGACAGGGGACACTGAAGCTTTCTTT.

This chain uses TRBV7-9 with TRBJ1-1; D remains ambiguous. V lost 5 bases and J lost 5, with 12 bases in between. This CDR3 has 13 residues. Germline V lookup: CDR1 SEHNR, CDR2 FQNEAQ (reference sequence). The CDR3, as DNA: TGTGCCAGCAGCGGGGAGACTTCGACTGAAGCTTTCTTT. It yields the protein CASSGETSTEAFF.

The chain employs TRBV28 and TRBJ2-7; D remains unclear. Germline-derived CDR1 and CDR2 are MDHEN and SYDVKM. This CDR3 spans 12 amino acids. Trimming left V 0 bases short and J 12 bases short, with 12 bases between. The CDR3 DNA sequence: TGTGCCAGCAGTTTATGGGAGTCCCGCCGGTACTTC. Translating it yields CASSLWESRRYF. Using reference TRBV28 and TRBJ2-7 for the parts outside the CDR3, the full variable domain is DVKVTQSSRYLVKRTGEKVFLECVQDMDHENMFWYRQDPGLGLRLIYFSYDVKMKEKGDIPEGYSVSREKKERFSLILESASTNQTSMYLCASSLWESRRYFGPGTRLTVT.

This chain links TRBV7-3 with TRBJ1-5; maybe TRBD1 (6 bases). The CDR3 has 16 residues. Germline-derived CDR1 and CDR2 are SGHTA and FQGTGA. With 5 bases removed from V and 7 bases from J, the gap between germline ends came to 21 bases. The CDR3 here is CASSNNNRAHGQPQHF. The DNA of the CDR3 is TGTGCCAGCAGCAATAACAACAGGGCGCACGGGCAGCCCCAGCATTTT.

Many counts were recorded for this clonotype. The V gene is TRBV6-2 or TRBV6-3, the J gene TRBJ2-1; weak D call: TRBD1 (6 bases). Trimming pared 2 bases from V and 2 bases from J, leaving 13 bases between. The CDR3 runs to 16 residues. The germline V gene has CDR1 MNHEY and CDR2 SVGEGT. CDR3 in DNA: TGTGCCAGCAGTTACCCGACAGGTGCGGCCTACAATGAGCAGTTCTTC. Translation gives CASSYPTGAAYNEQFF.

This clonotype was observed a handful of times. This chain links TRBV20-1 with TRBJ2-5; D not resolved. The CDR3 is 13 amino acids. The V gene lost 0 bases and the J gene lost 3 bases, with 8 bases spanning the gap. Germline V gene data show CDR1 as DFQATT and CDR2 as SNEGSKA (reference sequence). CDR3 protein: CSARDWGKETQYF. Here the CDR3 DNA reads TGCAGTGCTAGAGATTGGGGTAAAGAGACCCAGTACTTC.